The TCR beta chain described here comes from a study of cytomegalovirus exposure and HLA in healthy donors. Study-level results: DRB1 showed the most TCR associations and HLA-C the fewest in a later analysis, as rates varied by HLA locus. Overall, around 150 TCR beta chains were annotated as cytomegalovirus-associated.

This CDR3 comprises 15 residues. Germline loops: CDR1 SGHNT, CDR2 YYREEE (reference sequence). V was shortened by 6 bases and J by 8 bases, with 20 bases between the two germline ends. This clone appeared a few times. Its specificity is not known. Both 60 Vbeta primers and 13 Jbeta primers went into the PCR. TCRdb's copy holds only in-frame clones and misses some; the assay was immunoSEQ multiplex PCR. The table shows about 160,000 clones, with around 72% occurring only once. The J gene is TRBJ1-4, the V gene TRBV5-4; TRBD1 is a possible D gene (6 bases). Sequenced: PBMCs. The receptor was isolated from a middle-aged man in good health and CMV-seropositive. This CDR3 reads CASTQTGFGAEKLFF. The DNA for the CDR3 is TGTGCCAGCACCCAGACAGGTTTCGGGGCGGAAAAACTGTTTTTT.